This T cell receptor (beta chain) was recorded in a study of T-cell reconstitution after alpha-beta-depleted transplantation in children. The table lists this clonotype with many counts. The antigen is unknown. General observations from the study: Newly produced T cells mostly provided counts and TCRbeta diversity after one year, as hyperexpanded clones declined. Surviving recipient T cells and thymic progenitors produced the high day-60 TCRbeta diversity seen in some patients. Alpha-beta T cells about two months after transplant reportedly derived from several hundred expanded graft clones.

V lost 3 bases, J lost 2 bases, and 12 bases stayed unmatched. The CDR3 extends over 16 amino acids. Germline loops: CDR1 SQVTM, CDR2 ANQGSEA. Preparation of the TCRbeta library involved a method that used unique molecular identifiers. TCRdb ran MiXCR on the PCR reads and lists one entry per CDR3 protein. The table shows about 580,000 distinct CDR3 sequences, with about 23% occurring only once. This rearrangement joins TRBV29-1 to TRBJ2-5; 7 bases are a match to TRBD1. The sequence came from a boy under three years old who had a stem cell transplant for acute myeloid leukemia, so the T cells may come from the graft donor. Source: PBMCs, mostly from graft donor cells, taken 360 days after TCRalphabeta/CD19-depleted stem cell transplant. The CDR3 DNA is TGCAGCGTTGACAACTCGAGGGGGCACCTTCAAGAGACCCAGTACTTC. Its protein is CSVDNSRGHLQETQYF.